The T cell receptor (beta chain) described here comes from a study of T cell repertoires in cytomegalovirus infection. Study at large: A matching HLA type, together with CMV infection, was signaled by public TCR beta signatures.

Germline lookup yields CDR1 MDHEN and CDR2 SYDVKM. The CDR3 is 13 amino acids. Trimming took 7 bases from V and 5 from J; bases not matched to a gene: 4. Study-wide results and caveats: HLA-C-restricted, CMV-specific TCR beta clonotypes were dominant ex vivo.

This clonotype was counted at least ten times. Its antigen is still unknown. TCRdb reprocessed the reads with MiXCR, giving one entry per CDR3 protein. Of approximately 550,000 distinct CDR3 sequences listed, about 15% are singletons. Specimen: CD8+ T cells from PBMCs. This TCR derives from a human donor in good health (CMV status not recorded). Some clones in this sample may be carry-over from other donors' samples. V and J are TRBV28 and TRBJ2-5; 10 bases align to TRBD1. CDR3 in amino acids: CASNDRGRETQYF. CDR3 bases: TGTGCCAGCAACGACAGGGGGCGGGAGACCCAGTACTTC.